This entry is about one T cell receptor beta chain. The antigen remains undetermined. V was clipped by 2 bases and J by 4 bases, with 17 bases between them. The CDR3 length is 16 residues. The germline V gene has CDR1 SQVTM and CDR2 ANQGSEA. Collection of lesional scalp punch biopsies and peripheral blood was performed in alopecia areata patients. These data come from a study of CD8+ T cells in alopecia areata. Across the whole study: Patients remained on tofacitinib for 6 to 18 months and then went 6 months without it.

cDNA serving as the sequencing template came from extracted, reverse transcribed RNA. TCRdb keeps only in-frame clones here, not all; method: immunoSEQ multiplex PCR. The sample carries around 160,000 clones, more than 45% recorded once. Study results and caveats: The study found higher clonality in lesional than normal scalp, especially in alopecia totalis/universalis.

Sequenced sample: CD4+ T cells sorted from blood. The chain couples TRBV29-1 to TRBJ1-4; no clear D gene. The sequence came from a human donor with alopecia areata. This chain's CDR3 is CSVEWIKDVGNEKLFF. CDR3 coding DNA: TGCAGCGTTGAATGGATAAAGGACGTCGGTAATGAAAAACTGTTTTTT.